What follows describes a single T cell receptor beta chain. TCRdb's table, derived via immunoSEQ multiplex PCR, lists solely in-frame clones and lacks some. The profile covers approximately 99,000 clones, with roughly 86% appearing a single time and about an eighth taken by the ten largest. This record comes from a study of blood T cell repertoires in COVID-19. Study-wide background: PBMCs, B-cell-depleted T cells, or T cells provided the cDNA or gDNA that made up the material.

Germline trimming cut 0 bases from V and 2 bases from J; bases unmatched to any gene: 4. This CDR3 has 15 residues. The V gene's germline CDR1 is SGDLS and CDR2 YYNGEE. The rearrangement links TRBV9 to TRBJ2-5; TRBD2 matches at 7 bases. The receptor comes from a woman aged 55-75 years in a cohort sampled during active or convalescent COVID-19. The sequenced sample was peripheral blood. The CDR3 DNA is TGTGCCAGCAGCGTAGTGGGGGGGACTCAAGAGACCCAGTACTTC. Translation gives CASSVVGGTQETQYF.